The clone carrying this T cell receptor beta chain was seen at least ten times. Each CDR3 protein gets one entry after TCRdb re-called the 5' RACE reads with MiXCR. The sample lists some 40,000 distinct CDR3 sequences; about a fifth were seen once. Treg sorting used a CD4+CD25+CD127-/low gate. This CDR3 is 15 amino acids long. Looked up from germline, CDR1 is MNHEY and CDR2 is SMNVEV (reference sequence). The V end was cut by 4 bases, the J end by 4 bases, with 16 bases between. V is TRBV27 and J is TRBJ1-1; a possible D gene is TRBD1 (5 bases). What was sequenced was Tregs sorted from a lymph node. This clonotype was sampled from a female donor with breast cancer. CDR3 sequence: CASSYSRGSPTEAFF. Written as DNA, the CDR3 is TGTGCCAGCAGTTACTCACGGGGGAGCCCCACTGAAGCTTTCTTT.